The 22 T cell receptor beta chains in this list originate from one sample, sequenced in a study of identifying expanded T cells in peripheral blood. Profiled with immunoSEQ multiplex PCR; TCRdb holds only in-frame clones, not every one. Of approximately 58,000 clones in the sample, roughly four fifths were seen once. The sample consisted of blood. The receptor set was obtained from a person aged 18 to 75 in good health.

Note on this clone: The junction and the germline gene differ at one end; a read error may be behind it. V usage is TRBV4-3 and J usage is TRBJ2-1; 10 nucleotides agree with TRBD2. CDR3 length: 14 residues. Per the germline V gene, CDR1 is LGHNA and CDR2 is YSLEER. The CDR3 coding sequence is TGCGCCAGCAGCCAAGATATCGGGCTAGCGGGAGTCATCTTC. It specifies CASSQDIGLAGVIF.

The chain recombines TRBV6-5 with TRBJ2-3; tentatively, D is TRBD2 (6 bases). Germline V gene data show CDR1 as MNHEY and CDR2 as SVGAGI. The V gene lost 6 bases and the J gene lost 2 bases, with 12 bases spanning the gap. The CDR3 has 14 amino acids. The CDR3 is CASRLRRDTDTQYF. CDR3 sequence (DNA): TGTGCCAGCAGATTGAGGCGGGACACAGATACGCAGTATTTT.

The J gene is TRBJ1-1, the V gene TRBV7-8, with TRBD1 matching over 7 bases. Per germline, CDR1 SGHVS and CDR2 FQNEAQ. V lost 4 bases to trimming and J lost 0 bases; unmatched junction nucleotides: 5. This CDR3 region has 15 residues. CDR3 amino acids: CASSSGQPMNTEAFF. The CDR3 region has the DNA TGTGCCAGCAGCTCGGGACAGCCCATGAACACTGAAGCTTTCTTT. Using reference TRBV7-8 and TRBJ1-1 for the parts outside the CDR3, the full variable domain is GAGVSQSPRYKVAKRGQDVALRCDPISGHVSLFWYQQALGQGPEFLTYFQNEAQLDKSGLPSDRFFAERPEGSVSTLKIQRTQQEDSAVYLCASSSGQPMNTEAFFGQGTRLTVV.

The chain combines TRBV5-4 with TRBJ2-1; 13 positions agree with TRBD2. Looked up from germline, CDR1 is SGHNT and CDR2 is YYREEE (reference sequence). The CDR3 is 18 residues long. V lost 2 bases to trimming and J lost 0 bases; unmatched junction nucleotides: 5. The CDR3 protein is CASSLGTSGVGSYNEQFF. CDR3 coding DNA: TGTGCCAGCAGCTTAGGGACTAGCGGGGTCGGCTCCTACAATGAGCAGTTCTTC.

The chain combines TRBV6-5 with TRBJ2-5; 7 nucleotides align to TRBD2. Germline lookup yields CDR1 MNHEY and CDR2 SVGAGI. After removal of 2 bases from V and 4 bases from J, the junction contained 7 bases not matched to a gene. The CDR3 sequence is 15 residues long. The CDR3 bases are TGTGCCAGCAGTTACGGGAGCGGGACGGGAGAGACCCAGTACTTC. Amino acid sequence: CASSYGSGTGETQYF.

CDR3 in DNA: TGCGCCAGCAGCTTGCAGCCGGGAGGGGACACCGGGGAGCTGTTTTTT. Its translation: CASSLQPGGDTGELFF. The chain links TRBV5-1 to TRBJ2-2, with TRBD2 matching 8 bases. J was trimmed by 3 bases and V by 1 base; bases with no gene match: 5. The CDR3 is made up of 16 amino acids. CDR1 is SGHRS and CDR2 is YFSETQ in the germline V gene.

The V gene is TRBV7-6, the J gene TRBJ2-2; D gene unclear. The V gene's germline CDR1 is SGHVS and CDR2 FNYEAQ. Trimming took off 1 base at V and 6 bases at J, with 3 bases between the two ends. The CDR3 is 12 residues long. The CDR3 DNA follows: TGTGCCAGCAGCTTAGGGGCCGGGGAGCTGTTTTTT. Its translation: CASSLGAGELFF.

The genes are TRBV2 and TRBJ1-2, with 7 bases identical to TRBD1. The trim removed 5 bases at V and 6 bases at J, leaving 12 bases unmatched. Germline CDR1 and CDR2: SNHLY and FYNNEI. The CDR3 is 15 residues long. CDR3 coding DNA: TGTGCCAGCAGTTTGACAGGGAATAGGGGCGATGGCTACACCTTC. Amino acids: CASSLTGNRGDGYTF.

In its sample, this clone was seen once. V and J are TRBV5-4 and TRBJ2-1; perhaps TRBD2 as D (6 bases). V lost 4 bases, J lost 4 bases, and 9 bases lay in between. Germline-derived CDR1 and CDR2 are SGHNT and YYREEE (reference sequence). The CDR3 has 13 residues. CDR3 amino acids: CASSRREYNEQFF. The CDR3 DNA reads as TGTGCCAGCAGCCGCCGGGAGTACAATGAGCAGTTCTTC.

This chain uses TRBV2 with TRBJ2-7, with D perhaps TRBD2 (7 bases). Looked up from germline, CDR1 is SNHLY and CDR2 is FYNNEI. CDR3 size: 14 residues. CDR3: CASREGGEAYEQYV. CDR3 nucleotides: TGTGCCAGCAGGGAAGGGGGGGAGGCCTACGAGCAGTACGTC.

V gene TRBV30 combines with J gene TRBJ1-3, with D perhaps TRBD1 (5 bases). Germline assignment: CDR1 GTSNPN and CDR2 SVGIG (reference sequence). Trimming shortened V by 3 bases and J by 4 bases, and 16 bases separated the two germline ends. This CDR3 is built from 15 residues. The CDR3 sequence: CAWRNWGGSGNTIYF. CDR3 in DNA: TGTGCCTGGAGAAACTGGGGGGGGTCGGGAAACACCATATATTTT.

This chain uses TRBV5-4 with TRBJ2-3; tentatively, D is TRBD2 (7 bases). The CDR3 is made up of 14 amino acids. The ends were cut back, 4 bases at V and 5 bases at J, with 14 bases in the middle. In germline, CDR1 is SGHNT, CDR2 YYREEE (reference sequence). The CDR3 here is CASSPRGAIDTQYF. In DNA, the CDR3 is TGTGCCAGCAGCCCACGGGGGGCAATAGATACGCAGTATTTT.

The genes are TRBV2 and TRBJ2-1; 11 nucleotides agree with TRBD1. V lost 6 bases and J lost 7; bases outside the gene matches: 11. In germline, CDR1 is SNHLY, CDR2 FYNNEI. CDR3 length equals 16 residues. The CDR3 sequence is CASSPLGQGARNEQFF. The CDR3 DNA is TGTGCCAGCAGCCCCCTAGGACAGGGGGCGCGGAATGAGCAGTTCTTC.

The chain uses TRBV29-1 and TRBJ2-7; D ambiguous. Germline CDR1 reads SQVTM; CDR2 reads ANQGSEA. V was trimmed by 4 bases and J by 7 bases, leaving 14 bases between them. This CDR3 is built from 12 residues. The CDR3 sequence: CSVGGNPGEQYV. CDR3 bases: TGCAGCGTTGGTGGGAACCCCGGGGAGCAGTACGTC.

The chain couples TRBV19 to TRBJ1-5; a possible D gene is TRBD1 (5 bases). CDR3 length equals 14 residues. The V end lost 5 bases, the J end lost 0 bases, and 8 bases lay between the germline ends. CDR1 is LNHDA, CDR2 SQIVND, per germline (reference sequence). The CDR3 reads CASSLDNSNQPQHF. CDR3 sequence (DNA): TGTGCCAGTAGTCTGGACAATAGCAATCAGCCCCAGCATTTT.

This CDR3 is CASSLTRDSETQYF. The CDR3 nucleotides are TGTGCCAGCAGCCTCACCCGGGACTCTGAGACCCAGTACTTC. The gene calls are TRBV11-1 and TRBJ2-5; weak D call: TRBD2 (6 bases). CDR1 and CDR2 from the germline V gene are SGHAT and FQDESV (reference sequence). The CDR3 runs 14 residues. V was cut by 5 bases and J by 5 bases, with 15 bases left in between.

This rearrangement joins TRBV30 to TRBJ2-2; D is unresolved. This CDR3 contains 12 residues. V was shortened by 4 bases and J by 1 base, with 4 bases between the two germline ends. The germline V gene encodes CDR1 GTSNPN and CDR2 SVGIG (reference sequence). The CDR3: CAWTGNTGELFF. The CDR3 DNA reads TGTGCCTGGACAGGGAACACCGGGGAGCTGTTTTTT.

The chain recombines TRBV11-1 with TRBJ2-3; D gene unclear. The CDR3 covers 13 residues. V gave up 5 bases and J gave up 7 bases, with 13 bases separating them. Germline values: CDR1 SGHAT, CDR2 FQDESV (reference sequence). CDR3 bases: TGTGCCAGCAGCCTGCGGCCCGCCCATACGCAGTATTTT. Translation: CASSLRPAHTQYF.

The chain is built from TRBV6-1 and TRBJ1-6, with D tentatively TRBD1 (5 bases). Per the germline V gene, CDR1 is MNHNS and CDR2 is SASEGT. Trimming cost V 4 bases and J 1 base, with 8 bases left between them. The CDR3 sequence is 15 residues long. The CDR3 nucleotides read TGTGCCAGCAGTGGTACAGGTTCCTATAATTCACCCCTCCACTTT. Translation gives CASSGTGSYNSPLHF.

J is TRBJ2-2 and V is TRBV9; TRBD2 matches at 15 bases. Trimming removed 3 bases from V and 3 bases from J; junction bases left unmatched: 6. The CDR3 has 18 amino acids. Germline-derived CDR1 and CDR2 are SGDLS and YYNGEE. The CDR3, as DNA: TGTGCCAGCAGCGCGGGACTAGCGGGGGGCACTTACACCGGGGAGCTGTTTTTT. Translated: CASSAGLAGGTYTGELFF. The full variable domain, completed using reference TRBV9 and TRBJ2-2, is DSGVTQTPKHLITATGQRVTLRCSPRSGDLSVYWYQQSLDQGLQFLIQYYNGEERAKGNILERFSAQQFPDLHSELNLSSLELGDSALYFCASSAGLAGGTYTGELFFGEGSRLTVL.

J is TRBJ1-1 and V is TRBV6-1, with TRBD1 as a possible D gene (6 bases). Looked up from germline, CDR1 is MNHNS and CDR2 is SASEGT. V lost 2 bases to trimming and J lost 4 bases, with 14 bases between them. CDR3 length equals 15 residues. The CDR3 reads CASSEFGRGTTEAFF. The CDR3 coding sequence is TGTGCCAGCAGTGAATTCGGGAGGGGGACCACTGAAGCTTTCTTT.

The rearrangement joins TRBV7-9 to TRBJ2-2; TRBD1 might be the D (6 bases). V was pared by 0 bases and J by 9 bases, with 11 bases between. Looked up from germline, CDR1 is SEHNR and CDR2 is FQNEAQ (reference sequence). CDR3 length: 14 amino acids. CDR3: CASSLATGLRELFF. Here the CDR3 DNA reads TGTGCCAGCAGCTTAGCCACAGGGCTGAGGGAGCTGTTTTTT.